This TCR beta chain was captured in a study of shared clonotypes between healthy human individuals. The study's findings and limits: Researchers sampled blood only, noting tissue repertoires likely differ.

This CDR3 is 15 amino acids long. Trimming shortened V by 6 bases and J by 1 base, and 11 bases separated the two germline ends. Germline V gives CDR1 SGHNT, CDR2 YYREEE (reference sequence). Some clones are missing from TCRdb's copy, which holds only in-frame ones; the method was immunoSEQ multiplex PCR. The profile covers around 1,100,000 clones, with roughly 80% appearing a single time and 0.7% to 0.95% taken by the ten largest. Concerning this clone itself: The antigen remains unidentified.

The sequenced sample was memory CD4+ T cells from PBMCs. Subset described: CD45RA-negative fraction. This clonotype was sampled from a young man in good health. Some clones in this sample may be carry-over from other donors' samples. The gene calls are TRBV5-4 and TRBJ2-6; D possibly corresponds to TRBD1 (6 bases). In DNA, the CDR3 is TGTGCCAGCATACACAGGGAGTCTGGGGCCAACGTCCTGACTTTC. Translating gives CASIHRESGANVLTF.